These T cell receptor beta chains were read from a single sample in a study of cytomegalovirus exposure and HLA in healthy donors. Clones were read by immunoSEQ multiplex PCR, and TCRdb kept only the in-frame ones, dropping some. The sample holds some 190,000 clones, 82% seen once. Sequencing input: PBMCs. The receptors were gathered from a man aged 40-49 years in good health and CMV-seronegative. The CDR3 runs from the conserved cysteine through the conserved F or W. The D gene is left open where the match is weak. Clone size is stated in some rows and not others, as once, few, many or a class when expanded.

j_gene: TRBJ1-1; d_gene: -; len: 15; v_gene: TRBV7-9; abundance: -; CDR3nt: TGTGCCAGCAGCCCAAAACTCAGGGTAAACACTGAAGCTTTCTTT; CDR3aa: CASSPKLRVNTEAFF
j_gene: TRBJ2-3; d_gene: -; len: 14; v_gene: TRBV19; abundance: -; CDR3nt: TGTGCCAGTAGGGCCCAAGGGGACACAGATACGCAGTATTTT; CDR3aa: CASRAQGDTDTQYF
j_gene: TRBJ2-5; d_gene: -; len: 13; v_gene: TRBV7-3; abundance: -; CDR3nt: TGTGCCAGCAGCTCAGGTCAGGGTGAGACCCAGTACTTC; CDR3aa: CASSSGQGETQYF
j_gene: TRBJ2-5; d_gene: -; len: 15; v_gene: TRBV14; abundance: -; CDR3nt: TGTGCCAGCAGCCAAGATAATTTAGTGGCGGGGACCCAGTACTTC; CDR3aa: CASSQDNLVAGTQYF
j_gene: TRBJ2-2; d_gene: -; len: 17; v_gene: TRBV5-5; abundance: -; CDR3nt: TGTGCCAGCAGCTCGGTGGCCTCTCTAGCGAACACCGGGGAGCTGTTTTTT; CDR3aa: CASSSVASLANTGELFF
j_gene: TRBJ2-7; d_gene: -; len: 17; v_gene: TRBV4-1; abundance: once; CDR3nt: TGCGCCAGCAGCCAAGATCCGGGACTCCTAGCAAGGGGCGAGCAGTACTTC; CDR3aa: CASSQDPGLLARGEQYF
j_gene: TRBJ2-2; d_gene: TRBD2; len: 16; v_gene: TRBV4-3; abundance: few; CDR3nt: TGCGCCAGCAGCCAAGGCGGGGGGGCCAACACCGGGGAGCTGTTTTTT; CDR3aa: CASSQGGGANTGELFF
j_gene: TRBJ1-4; d_gene: -; len: 15; v_gene: TRBV4-3; abundance: -; CDR3nt: TGCGCCAGCAGCCGCTCAGTGGGGCCCACTGAAAAACTGTTTTTT; CDR3aa: CASSRSVGPTEKLFF
j_gene: TRBJ2-7; d_gene: TRBD2; len: 16; v_gene: TRBV5-1; abundance: -; CDR3nt: TGCGCCAGCAGCTTGGCTCCTAGCGGGGACTCCTACGAGCAGTACTTC; CDR3aa: CASSLAPSGDSYEQYF
j_gene: TRBJ2-7; d_gene: TRBD2; len: 17; v_gene: TRBV27; abundance: -; CDR3nt: TGTGCCAGCAGTTTAAGTCTTCATCCGGGAGGGCCGTACGAGCAGTACTTC; CDR3aa: CASSLSLHPGGPYEQYF
j_gene: TRBJ1-5; d_gene: TRBD1; len: 15; v_gene: TRBV28; abundance: -; CDR3nt: TGTGCCAGTTCGGGACAGCGATATAGCAATCAGCCCCAGCATTTT; CDR3aa: CASSGQRYSNQPQHF
j_gene: TRBJ1-5; d_gene: -; len: 14; v_gene: TRBV28; abundance: once; CDR3nt: TGTGCCAGCAGCCCTAGGCCAGGGAATCAGCCCCAGCATTTT; CDR3aa: CASSPRPGNQPQHF
j_gene: TRBJ2-7; d_gene: TRBD2; len: 14; v_gene: TRBV6-5; abundance: once; CDR3nt: TGTGCCAGCAAAGGGGAGGGAAGGAGCTACGAGCAGTACTTC; CDR3aa: CASKGEGRSYEQYF
j_gene: TRBJ1-2; d_gene: -; len: 15; v_gene: TRBV6-1; abundance: -; CDR3nt: TGTGCCAGCAGTGAAGCTTTGGGGGGAGGCTATGGCTACACCTTC; CDR3aa: CASSEALGGGYGYTF
j_gene: TRBJ1-4; d_gene: -; len: 13; v_gene: TRBV7-9; abundance: -; CDR3nt: TGTGCCAGCAGTCGACAGTTTAATGAAAAACTGTTTTTT; CDR3aa: CASSRQFNEKLFF
j_gene: TRBJ2-3; d_gene: TRBD2; len: 12; v_gene: TRBV7-9; abundance: -; CDR3nt: TGTGCCAGCAGCTTTACGGGGAGGGGGCAGTATTTT; CDR3aa: CASSFTGRGQYF
j_gene: TRBJ2-5; d_gene: -; len: 16; v_gene: TRBV5-6; abundance: -; CDR3nt: TGTGCCAGCAGCTTTGTACCAGGGGCGCCCCAAGAGACCCAGTACTTC; CDR3aa: CASSFVPGAPQETQYF